Shown below are 24 T cell receptor beta chains from a single sample sequenced in a study of blood T cell repertoires in COVID-19. Assay: immunoSEQ multiplex PCR; the TCRdb copy retains only in-frame clones and omits some. The table lists roughly 89,000 clones, approximately 80% of them singletons. Specimen: peripheral blood. The receptors originated from a woman over 75 with acute or convalescent COVID-19.

The chain has TRBV24-1 and TRBJ2-2, with D perhaps TRBD1 (5 bases). The germline CDR1 and CDR2 sequences are KGHDR and SFDVKD. The germline V and J ends were trimmed by 5 bases and 5 bases, with 17 bases remaining between them. The length of the CDR3 is 16 residues. CDR3 residues: CATSGGSGMRTGELFF. CDR3 sequence (DNA): TGTGCCACCAGTGGGGGTTCAGGGATGCGGACCGGGGAGCTGTTTTTT.

CDR3 protein: CASSGSGQGAGNTIYF. CDR3 DNA: TGTGCCAGCAGCGGCTCGGGACAGGGCGCTGGAAACACCATATATTTT. The chain couples TRBV28 to TRBJ1-3, with 9 bases matching TRBD1. CDR3 length: 16 residues. V trimming: 6 bases; J trimming: 2 bases; junction bases outside the gene matches: 8. Germline V gives CDR1 MDHEN, CDR2 SYDVKM.

CDR3 sequence: CASSYSGTGTGNTIYF. CDR3 sequence (DNA): TGTGCCAGCAGTTACTCCGGGACAGGGACAGGAAACACCATATATTTT. The chain has TRBV6-2 or TRBV6-3 and TRBJ1-3; 9 bases line up with TRBD1. The V and J ends lost 0 bases and 4 bases, in that order; junction bases with no gene match: 4. The CDR3 is made up of 16 amino acids. Germline-derived CDR1 and CDR2 are MNHEY and SVGEGT.

The rearrangement uses TRBV23-1 and TRBJ1-1; D might be TRBD1 (5 bases). TRBV23-1 is given ORF status, its function remaining uncertain. This CDR3 is 14 amino acids long. The V end lost 0 bases, the J end lost 11 bases, and 16 bases lay between the germline ends. The CDR3 region has the DNA TGCGCCAGCAGTCAATCTAGGAAGGCCAGGGTGGCTTTCTTT. As protein: CASSQSRKARVAFF.

This chain connects TRBV28 to TRBJ2-2, with 13 bases matching TRBD2. The V gene end was trimmed by 4 bases and the J gene end by 4 bases; junction bases not matched to a gene: 9. The CDR3 is 18 amino acids. CDR1 is MDHEN, CDR2 SYDVKM, per germline. CDR3 in DNA: TGTGCCAGCAGTTCCCAGACTAGCGGGGGGCCGGGCACCGGGGAGCTGTTTTTT. Translating it yields CASSSQTSGGPGTGELFF.

To note about this clone: The sample holds other DNA sequences that translate to the same CDR3. The chain couples TRBV7-9 to TRBJ2-5; a weak D match, TRBD1 (5 bases). Germline-derived CDR1 and CDR2 are SEHNR and FQNEAQ (reference sequence). Trimming cost V 4 bases and J 2 bases, with 11 bases left between them. This CDR3 has 14 amino acids. DNA for the CDR3: TGTGCCAGCAGCTCCTGGACACTTCAAGAGACCCAGTACTTC. The encoded protein is CASSSWTLQETQYF.

The rearrangement uses TRBV6-5 and TRBJ2-6, with 8 bases matching TRBD2. CDR1 and CDR2 from the germline V gene are MNHEY and SVGAGI. The CDR3 has 15 residues. V dropped 6 bases and J dropped 0; count of bases not matched to a gene: 1. As DNA, the CDR3 is TGTGCCAGCAGGGCGGGGGGCTCTGGGGCCAACGTCCTGACTTTC. Amino acid sequence: CASRAGGSGANVLTF.

The chain links TRBV6-4 to TRBJ1-2; 8 bases map to TRBD1. The CDR3 is 16 residues long. J gave up 4 bases and V 5 bases, and 12 bases lay outside the gene matches. Germline-derived CDR1 and CDR2 are MRHNA and SNTAGT. CDR3 sequence: CASSLEAGGIGYGYTF. CDR3 in DNA: TGTGCCAGCAGTCTCGAAGCAGGGGGCATTGGCTATGGCTACACCTTC.

V is TRBV24-1 and J is TRBJ2-5, with 7 bases matching TRBD2. The CDR3 loop spans 15 amino acids. The germline CDR1 and CDR2 sequences are KGHDR and SFDVKD. The ends lost 4 bases at V and 2 bases at J; junction bases unmatched: 6. CDR3 protein: CATSERTRPQETQYF. The DNA of the CDR3 is TGTGCCACCAGTGAGCGGACTAGGCCACAAGAGACCCAGTACTTC.

The V gene is TRBV5-1, the J gene TRBJ2-1, with 7 bases lining up with TRBD1. Losses at the gene ends were 2 bases for V and 9 bases for J; bases not matched to a gene: 5. The CDR3 runs to 13 residues. CDR1 and CDR2 from the germline V gene are SGHRS and YFSETQ. The CDR3 reads CASSLLQGSEQFF. In DNA, the CDR3 is TGCGCCAGCAGCTTATTACAGGGGTCTGAGCAGTTCTTC.

The V gene is TRBV7-2, the J gene TRBJ1-2; weak D call: TRBD1 (5 bases). Germline V lookup: CDR1 SGHTA, CDR2 FQGNSA. V lost 5 bases, J lost 0 bases, and 13 bases lay in between. The CDR3 is made up of 15 amino acids. The CDR3 spells CASSAKGFSNYGYTF. The CDR3 DNA reads TGTGCCAGCAGCGCGAAGGGGTTTTCTAACTATGGCTACACCTTC. The variable domain in full, completed from reference TRBV7-2 and TRBJ1-2, reads GAGVSQSPSNKVTEKGKDVELRCDPISGHTALYWYRQSLGQGLEFLIYFQGNSAPDKSGLPSDRFSAERTGGSVSTLTIQRTQQEDSAVYLCASSAKGFSNYGYTFGSGTRLTVV.

The rearrangement joins TRBV7-3 to TRBJ1-5; D remains ambiguous. V was shortened by 5 bases and J by 9 bases, with 14 bases between the two germline ends. Germline V lookup: CDR1 SGHTA, CDR2 FQGTGA. CDR3 length: 13 residues. CDR3 in amino acids: CASSPSPSGPQHF. The CDR3, as DNA: TGTGCCAGCAGCCCCTCCCCGTCCGGGCCCCAGCATTTT.

Here the CDR3 reads CASSLPNTEAFF. The CDR3 coding sequence is TGTGCCAGCAGCCTCCCCAACACTGAAGCTTTCTTT. The chain employs TRBV11-3 and TRBJ1-1; no firm D call. Looked up from germline, CDR1 is SGHNT and CDR2 is YENEEA. The CDR3 has 12 amino acids. Trimming cost V 5 bases and J 2 bases, with 6 bases left between them. The full variable domain, with the rest looked up from reference TRBV11-3 and TRBJ1-1, is EAGVVQSPRYKIIEKKQPVAFWCNPISGHNTLYWYLQNLGQGPELLIRYENEEAVDDSQLPKDRFSAERLKGVDSTLKIQPAELGDSAVYLCASSLPNTEAFFGQGTRLTVV.

This sequence joins TRBV28 and TRBJ2-7; maybe TRBD2 (5 bases). This CDR3 has 11 residues. Trimming cost V 6 bases and J 5 bases, with 8 bases left between them. CDR1 and CDR2 (germline): MDHEN, SYDVKM. CDR3 loop: CASRDWHEQYF. The CDR3 DNA follows: TGTGCCAGCAGGGACTGGCACGAGCAGTACTTC.

The table lists this clone with a count of one. The chain couples TRBV6-2 or TRBV6-3 to TRBJ2-7; 10 bases are shared with TRBD1. After removal of 2 bases from V and 7 bases from J, the junction contained 11 bases not matched to a gene. The germline CDR1 and CDR2 sequences are MNHEY and SVGEGT. The CDR3 is made up of 16 amino acids. CDR3 in DNA: TGTGCCAGCAGTTACATCCTCGGGACAGGGGTAGGAGAGCAGTACTTC. Amino acid sequence: CASSYILGTGVGEQYF.

V is TRBV5-4 and J is TRBJ1-4; 11 bases align to TRBD1. After removal of 4 bases from V and 2 bases from J, the junction contained 7 bases not matched to a gene. Germline CDR1 is SGHNT and CDR2 is YYREEE (reference sequence). This CDR3 is built from 17 residues. As DNA, the CDR3 is TGTGCCAGCAGCCCCGGACAGGGGGCGCGTACTAATGAAAAACTGTTTTTT. Amino acid sequence: CASSPGQGARTNEKLFF.

This clone was seen once. V usage is TRBV6-4 and J usage is TRBJ2-7; 9 bases align to TRBD1. Germline CDR1 MRHNA, CDR2 SNTAGT. Trimming cost V 0 bases and J 5 bases; bases outside gene matches: 8. There are 16 residues in the CDR3. CDR3 in amino acids: CASSDSNRDRDHEQYF. CDR3 bases: TGTGCCAGCAGTGACTCTAACCGGGACAGGGACCACGAGCAGTACTTC.

This clone was picked up one time. The CDR3 spells CASSQDRRRNSGNTIYF. Written as DNA, the CDR3 is TGCGCCAGCAGCCAAGATCGAAGGAGGAACTCTGGAAACACCATATATTTT. The V and J genes are TRBV4-3 and TRBJ1-3, with unresolved D. The V end lost 0 bases, the J end lost 0 bases, and 12 bases lay between the germline ends. In germline, CDR1 is LGHNA, CDR2 YSLEER. The CDR3 spans 17 residues.

Only a few counts were recorded for this clone. The CDR3 sequence is CASSYSGLYEGEKLFF. As DNA, the CDR3 is TGTGCCAGCAGTTACTCCGGACTATATGAGGGGGAAAAACTGTTTTTT. The chain links TRBV6-5 to TRBJ1-4, with D possibly TRBD1 on 5 matching bases. V lost 0 bases to trimming and J lost 8 bases, with 16 bases between them. CDR3 length equals 16 residues. Germline loops: CDR1 MNHEY, CDR2 SVGAGI.

This sequence joins TRBV6-1 and TRBJ2-7, with D possibly TRBD1 on 6 matching bases. The germline V gene has CDR1 MNHNS and CDR2 SASEGT. The CDR3 runs to 16 residues. The germline V and J ends were trimmed by 1 base and 0 bases, with 13 bases remaining between them. The CDR3 region has the DNA TGTGCCAGCAGTGAAGGACAGGCCTCTAGCTCCTACGAGCAGTACTTC. Amino acids: CASSEGQASSSYEQYF.

The rearrangement links TRBV11-2 to TRBJ1-5; D may be TRBD1 (5 bases). This CDR3 region has 15 residues. Trimming cost V 2 bases and J 5 bases, with 13 bases left between them. CDR1 is SGHAT, CDR2 FQNNGV, per germline. The CDR3 sequence is CASSLQSGGDQPQHF. CDR3 in DNA: TGTGCCAGCAGCTTACAATCGGGGGGGGATCAGCCCCAGCATTTT.

The V call is TRBV4-3, the J call TRBJ1-1; 9 nucleotides agree with TRBD1. Trimming took 5 bases from V and 5 from J; bases not matched to a gene: 6. Germline CDR1 reads LGHNA; CDR2 reads YSLEER. The CDR3 is 14 amino acids. The CDR3 region is CASSEIGQGTEAFF. In DNA form, the CDR3 reads TGCGCCAGCAGCGAGATAGGACAGGGGACTGAAGCTTTCTTT.

This chain connects TRBV28 to TRBJ1-2; maybe TRBD1 (5 bases). The CDR3 has 16 amino acids. CDR1 is MDHEN and CDR2 is SYDVKM in the germline V gene. The V gene lost 3 bases and the J gene lost 4 bases, with 18 bases spanning the gap. Written as DNA, the CDR3 is TGTGCCAGCAGTTTTGCACTGGGGGGAACCTCCTATGGCTACACCTTC. It specifies CASSFALGGTSYGYTF.

V gene TRBV19 combines with J gene TRBJ1-2; 10 nucleotides line up with TRBD1. Germline V gene sequence: CDR1 LNHDA, CDR2 SQIVND (reference sequence). V shed 4 bases and J 7 bases; nucleotides not matched to a gene: 9. The CDR3 covers 15 residues. The CDR3 DNA reads TGTGCCAGTAGTACCCAACTGACAGGGGGCGGTGGCTACACCTTC. Translated: CASSTQLTGGGGYTF.